This TCR beta chain originates from a study of blood T cell repertoires in COVID-19. Study information: COVID-19 samples from acute and convalescent phases originated in the United States, Italy and Spain. T cells, B-cell-depleted T cells, or PBMCs supplied cDNA or gDNA.

Authors' processing steps: Cell counts per sample came from amplifying reference gene primers. Libraries were prepared by immunoSEQ multiplex PCR; TCRdb keeps only in-frame clonotypes and omits some of them. V, J and clone size are those of that table, while D and trimming were read from the DNA. The sample consists of roughly 200,000 clones, roughly 84% of them appearing once. CDR1 is LGHNA, CDR2 YNFKEQ, per germline. Losses at the gene ends were 0 bases for V and 4 bases for J; bases not matched to a gene: 7. This CDR3 is built from 16 residues. The sequence derives from a man aged 45-60 years with active or convalescent COVID-19. The chain has TRBV4-2 and TRBJ2-7; TRBD2 aligns across 9 bases. The specimen was peripheral blood. The CDR3 DNA follows: TGTGCCAGCAGCCAAGATTGGGCGGGGGGGTTGTACGAGCAGTACTTC. It is translated as CASSQDWAGGLYEQYF.